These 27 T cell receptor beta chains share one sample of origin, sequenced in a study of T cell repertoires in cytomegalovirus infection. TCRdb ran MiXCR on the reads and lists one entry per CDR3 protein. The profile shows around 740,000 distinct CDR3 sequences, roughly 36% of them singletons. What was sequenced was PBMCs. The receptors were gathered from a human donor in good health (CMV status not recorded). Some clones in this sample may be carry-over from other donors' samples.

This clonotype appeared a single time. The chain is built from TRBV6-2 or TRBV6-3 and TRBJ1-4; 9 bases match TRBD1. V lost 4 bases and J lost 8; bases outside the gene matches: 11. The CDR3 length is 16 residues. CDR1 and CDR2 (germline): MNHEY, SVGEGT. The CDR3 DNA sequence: TGTGCCAGCAGTTCCGGTCCCGGGACAGGGACAGAAAAACTGTTTTTT. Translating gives CASSSGPGTGTEKLFF.

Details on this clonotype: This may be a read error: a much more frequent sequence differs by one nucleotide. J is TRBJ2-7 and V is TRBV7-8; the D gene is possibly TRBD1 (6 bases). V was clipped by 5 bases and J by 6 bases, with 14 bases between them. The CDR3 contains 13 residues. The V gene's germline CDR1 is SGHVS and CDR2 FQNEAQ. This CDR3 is CASSTRTGLEQYF. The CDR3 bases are TGTGCCAGCAGCACCCGTACAGGGCTCGAGCAGTACTTC. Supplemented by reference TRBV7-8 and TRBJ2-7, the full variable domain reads GAGVSQSPRYKVAKRGQDVALRCDPISGHVSLFWYQQALGQGPEFLTYFQNEAQLDKSGLPSDRFFAERPEGSVSTLKIQRTQQEDSAVYLCASSTRTGLEQYFGPGTRLTVT.

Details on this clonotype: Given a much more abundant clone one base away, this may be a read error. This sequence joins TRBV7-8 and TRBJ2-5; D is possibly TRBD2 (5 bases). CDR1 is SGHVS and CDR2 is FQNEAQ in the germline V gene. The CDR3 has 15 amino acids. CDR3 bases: TGTTCCAGCAGCTACCCGGACTCGCCGCAAGAGACCCAGTACTTC. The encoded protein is CSSSYPDSPQETQYF. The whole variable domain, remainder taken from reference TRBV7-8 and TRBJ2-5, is GAGVSQSPRYKVAKRGQDVALRCDPISGHVSLFWYQQALGQGPEFLTYFQNEAQLDKSGLPSDRFFAERPEGSVSTLKIQRTQQEDSAVYLCSSSYPDSPQETQYFGPGTRLLVL.

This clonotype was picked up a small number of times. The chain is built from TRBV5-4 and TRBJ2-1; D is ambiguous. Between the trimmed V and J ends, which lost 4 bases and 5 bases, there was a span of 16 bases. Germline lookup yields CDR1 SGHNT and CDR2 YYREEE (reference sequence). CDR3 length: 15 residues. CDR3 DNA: TGTGCCAGCAGCCGGACGGCGAGCGTAAACAATGAGCAGTTCTTC. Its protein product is CASSRTASVNNEQFF.

This CDR3 reads CASSLLLATRTDTQYF. As DNA, the CDR3 is TGTGCCAGCAGCTTACTTCTGGCCACAAGGACAGATACGCAGTATTTT. The V gene is TRBV7-6, the J gene TRBJ2-3; D is ambiguous. The CDR3 contains 16 residues. The germline CDR1 and CDR2 sequences are SGHVS and FNYEAQ. Trimming left V 2 bases short and J 3 bases short, with 15 bases between.

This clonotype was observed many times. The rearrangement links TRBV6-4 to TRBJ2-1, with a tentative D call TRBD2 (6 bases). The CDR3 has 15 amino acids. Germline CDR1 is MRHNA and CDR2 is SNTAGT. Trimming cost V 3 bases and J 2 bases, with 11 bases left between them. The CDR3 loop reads CASSEGGGPYNEQFF. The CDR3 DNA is TGTGCCAGCAGTGAGGGGGGAGGTCCCTACAATGAGCAGTTCTTC.

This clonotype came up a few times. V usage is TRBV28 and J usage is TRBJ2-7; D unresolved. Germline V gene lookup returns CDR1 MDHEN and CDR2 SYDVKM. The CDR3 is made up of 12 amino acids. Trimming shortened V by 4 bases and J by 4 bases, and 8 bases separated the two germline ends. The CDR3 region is CASSSRQYEQYF. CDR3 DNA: TGTGCCAGCAGTTCCCGACAATACGAGCAGTACTTC.

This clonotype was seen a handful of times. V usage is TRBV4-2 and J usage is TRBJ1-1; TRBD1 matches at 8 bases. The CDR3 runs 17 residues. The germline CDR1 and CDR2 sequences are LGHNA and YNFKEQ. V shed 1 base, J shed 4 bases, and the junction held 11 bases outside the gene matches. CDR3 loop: CASSQVLGQGASTEAFF. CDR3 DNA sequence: TGTGCCAGCAGCCAAGTATTAGGGCAGGGGGCGAGCACTGAAGCTTTCTTT.

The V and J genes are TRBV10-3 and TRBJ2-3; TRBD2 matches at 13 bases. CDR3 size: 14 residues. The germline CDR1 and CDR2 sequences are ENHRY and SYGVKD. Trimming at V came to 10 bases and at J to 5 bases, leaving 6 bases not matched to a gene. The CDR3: CASSGLAGVDTQYF. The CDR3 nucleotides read TGTGCCAGCAGCGGACTAGCGGGGGTAGATACGCAGTATTTT.

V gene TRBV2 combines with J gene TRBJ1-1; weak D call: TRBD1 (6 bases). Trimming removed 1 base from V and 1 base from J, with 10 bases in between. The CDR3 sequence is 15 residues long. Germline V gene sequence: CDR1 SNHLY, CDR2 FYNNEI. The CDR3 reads CASSEGGLWNTEAFF. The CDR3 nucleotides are TGTGCCAGCAGTGAAGGGGGGCTCTGGAACACTGAAGCTTTCTTT.

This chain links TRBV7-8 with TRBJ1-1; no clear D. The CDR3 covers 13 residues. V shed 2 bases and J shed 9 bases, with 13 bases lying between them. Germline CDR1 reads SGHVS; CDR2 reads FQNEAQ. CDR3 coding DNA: TGTGCCAGCAGCTTAAGACCCCCCTTTAAAGCTTTCTTT. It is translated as CASSLRPPFKAFF. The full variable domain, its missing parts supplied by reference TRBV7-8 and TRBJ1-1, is GAGVSQSPRYKVAKRGQDVALRCDPISGHVSLFWYQQALGQGPEFLTYFQNEAQLDKSGLPSDRFFAERPEGSVSTLKIQRTQQEDSAVYLCASSLRPPFKAFFGQGTRLTVV.

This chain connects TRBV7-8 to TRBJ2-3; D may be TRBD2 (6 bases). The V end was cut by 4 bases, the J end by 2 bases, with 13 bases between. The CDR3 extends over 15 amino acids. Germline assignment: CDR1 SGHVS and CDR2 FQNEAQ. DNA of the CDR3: TGTGCCAGCAGCTCGGGGGTTAGTCTCACAGATACGCAGTATTTT. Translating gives CASSSGVSLTDTQYF.

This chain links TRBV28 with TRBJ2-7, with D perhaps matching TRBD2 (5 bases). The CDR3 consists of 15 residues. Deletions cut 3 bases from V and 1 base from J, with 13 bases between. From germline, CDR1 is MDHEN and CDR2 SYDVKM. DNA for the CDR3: TGTGCCAGCAGTTTTCTGTGGGAGTTTTCCTACGAGCAGTACTTC. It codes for CASSFLWEFSYEQYF.

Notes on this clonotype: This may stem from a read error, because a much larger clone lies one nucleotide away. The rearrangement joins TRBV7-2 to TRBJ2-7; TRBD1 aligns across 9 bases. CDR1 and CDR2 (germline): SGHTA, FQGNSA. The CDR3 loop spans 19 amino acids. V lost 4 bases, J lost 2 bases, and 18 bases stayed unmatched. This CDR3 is CASSSPYAIPGQGPYEQYF. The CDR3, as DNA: TGTGCCAGCAGCTCCCCCTACGCTATACCGGGACAGGGCCCCTACGAGCAGTACTTC.

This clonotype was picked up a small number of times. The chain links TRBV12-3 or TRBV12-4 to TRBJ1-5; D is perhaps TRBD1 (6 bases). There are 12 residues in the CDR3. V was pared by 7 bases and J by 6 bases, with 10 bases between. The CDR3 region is CASTGGGQPQHF. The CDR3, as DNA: TGTGCCAGCACCGGGGGCGGTCAGCCCCAGCATTTT.

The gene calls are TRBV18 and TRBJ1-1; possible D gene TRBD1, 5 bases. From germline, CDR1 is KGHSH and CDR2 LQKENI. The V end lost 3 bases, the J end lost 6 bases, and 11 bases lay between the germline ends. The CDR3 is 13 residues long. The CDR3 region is CASSPGRTAEAFF. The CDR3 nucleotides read TGTGCCAGCTCACCGGGGCGAACCGCTGAAGCTTTCTTT.

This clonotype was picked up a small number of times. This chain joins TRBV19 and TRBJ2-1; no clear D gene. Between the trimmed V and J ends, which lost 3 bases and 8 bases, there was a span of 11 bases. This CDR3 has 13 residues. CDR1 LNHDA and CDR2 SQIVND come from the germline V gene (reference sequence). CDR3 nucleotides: TGTGCCAGTAGTATGATTCCCCTGGATGAGCAGTTCTTC. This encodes CASSMIPLDEQFF. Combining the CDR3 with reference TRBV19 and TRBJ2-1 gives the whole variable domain DGGITQSPKYLFRKEGQNVTLSCEQNLNHDAMYWYRQDPGQGLRLIYYSQIVNDFQKGDIAEGYSVSREKKESFPLTVTSAQKNPTAFYLCASSMIPLDEQFFGPGTRLTVL.

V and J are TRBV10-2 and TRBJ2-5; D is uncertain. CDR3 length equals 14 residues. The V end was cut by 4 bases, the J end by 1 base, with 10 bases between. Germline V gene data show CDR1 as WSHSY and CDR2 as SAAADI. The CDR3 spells CASSVSAIQETQYF. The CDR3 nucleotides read TGCGCCAGCAGTGTTTCGGCAATCCAAGAGACCCAGTACTTC.

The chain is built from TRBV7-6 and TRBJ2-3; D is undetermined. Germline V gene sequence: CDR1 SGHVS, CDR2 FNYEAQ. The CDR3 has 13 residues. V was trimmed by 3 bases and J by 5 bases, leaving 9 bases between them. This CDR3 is CASSFRTEDTQYF. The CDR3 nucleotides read TGTGCCAGCAGCTTTCGAACGGAAGATACGCAGTATTTT.

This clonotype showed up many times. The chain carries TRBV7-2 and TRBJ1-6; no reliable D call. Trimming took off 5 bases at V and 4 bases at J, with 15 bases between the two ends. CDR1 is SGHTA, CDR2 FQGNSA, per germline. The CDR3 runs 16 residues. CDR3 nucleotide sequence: TGTGCCAGCAGCCCACGTGGAGGGAGGTATAATTCACCCCTCCACTTT. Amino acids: CASSPRGGRYNSPLHF.

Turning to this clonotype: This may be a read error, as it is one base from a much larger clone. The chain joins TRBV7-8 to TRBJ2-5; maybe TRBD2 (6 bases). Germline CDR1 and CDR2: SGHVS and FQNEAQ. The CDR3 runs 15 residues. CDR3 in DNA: TGTGCCAGCAGCTTCAACGGGGCGGGGCGAGAGACCCAGAACTTC. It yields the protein CASSFNGAGRETQNF.

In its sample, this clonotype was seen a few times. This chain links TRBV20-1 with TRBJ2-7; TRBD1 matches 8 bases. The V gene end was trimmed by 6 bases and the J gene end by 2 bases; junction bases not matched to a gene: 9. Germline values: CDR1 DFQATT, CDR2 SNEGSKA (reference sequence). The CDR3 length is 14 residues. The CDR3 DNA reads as TGCAGTGCCCAAAGCCGGGACAGGCCCTACGAGCAGTACTTC. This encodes CSAQSRDRPYEQYF.

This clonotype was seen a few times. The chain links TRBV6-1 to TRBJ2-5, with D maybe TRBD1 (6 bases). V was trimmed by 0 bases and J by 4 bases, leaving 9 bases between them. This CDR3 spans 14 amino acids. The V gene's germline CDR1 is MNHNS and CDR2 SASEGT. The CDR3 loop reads CASSEAVRGETQYF. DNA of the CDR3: TGTGCCAGCAGTGAAGCGGTCAGGGGAGAGACCCAGTACTTC.

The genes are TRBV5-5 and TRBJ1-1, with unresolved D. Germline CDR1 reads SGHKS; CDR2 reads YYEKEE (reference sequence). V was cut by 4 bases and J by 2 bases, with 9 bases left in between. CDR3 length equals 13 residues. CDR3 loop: CASSETCNTEAFF. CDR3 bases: TGTGCCAGCAGCGAGACATGTAACACTGAAGCTTTCTTT.

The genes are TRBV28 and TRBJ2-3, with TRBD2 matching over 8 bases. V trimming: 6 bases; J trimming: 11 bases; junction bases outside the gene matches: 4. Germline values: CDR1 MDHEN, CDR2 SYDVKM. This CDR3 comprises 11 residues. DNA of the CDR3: TGTGCCAGCAGCCAGCGGGAGCGGCAGTATTTT. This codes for CASSQRERQYF.

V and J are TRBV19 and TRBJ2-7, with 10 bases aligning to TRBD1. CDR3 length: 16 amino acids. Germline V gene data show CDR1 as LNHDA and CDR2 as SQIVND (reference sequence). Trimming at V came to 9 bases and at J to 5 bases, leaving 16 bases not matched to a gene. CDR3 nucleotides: TGTGCCAGCTCGGGGAAAAAGGGACAGGGGAAGAACGAGCAGTACTTC. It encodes CASSGKKGQGKNEQYF. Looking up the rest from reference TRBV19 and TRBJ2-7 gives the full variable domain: DGGITQSPKYLFRKEGQNVTLSCEQNLNHDAMYWYRQDPGQGLRLIYYSQIVNDFQKGDIAEGYSVSREKKESFPLTVTSAQKNPTAFYLCASSGKKGQGKNEQYFGPGTRLTVT.

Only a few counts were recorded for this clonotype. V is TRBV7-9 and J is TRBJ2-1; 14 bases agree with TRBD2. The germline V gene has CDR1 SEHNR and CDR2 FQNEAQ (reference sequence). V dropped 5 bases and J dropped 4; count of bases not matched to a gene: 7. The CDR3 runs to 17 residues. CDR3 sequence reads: CASSTGTSGSPYNEQFF. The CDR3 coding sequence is TGTGCCAGCAGCACTGGGACTAGCGGGAGTCCTTACAATGAGCAGTTCTTC.